This T cell receptor (beta chain) appears in the sequencing data of a study of blood T cell repertoires in COVID-19. Note on this clone: At one end, the junction sequence differs from germline, possibly due to a read error.

Sequencing was performed with immunoSEQ multiplex PCR; in TCRdb, only in-frame clones are kept and a portion is missing. The data show about 250,000 clones, approximately 86% seen once. The germline V gene has CDR1 SSHAT and CDR2 FNYEAQ (reference sequence). The CDR3 loop spans 11 amino acids. The rearrangement links TRBV7-7 to TRBJ2-5; D is ambiguous. The receptor comes from a human donor with COVID-19, enrolled during active disease. The donor label of this sample is uncertain. The sequenced sample consisted of peripheral blood. The CDR3, as DNA: TGTGCTAGCAGCGCAGGAGAGACCCAGTACTTC. This codes for CASSAGETQYF.